Many counts were recorded for the clone carrying this T cell receptor (beta chain). Time point indicated: newly diagnosed GD, antithyroid drugs for less than 3 months. The TCR library used RNA extracted from PBMCs. Researchers made TCR beta libraries by using iRepertoire HTBI primers and running Arm-PCR on CDR3 regions. TCRdb re-called the multiplex PCR reads with MiXCR, one entry per CDR3 protein. The sample carries some 370,000 distinct CDR3 sequences, over 9.5% recorded once. The record originates from a study of regulatory T cells in long-lasting Graves disease. Separately, the same data were catalogued under a study of T cells in Graves' hyperthyroidism and ophthalmopathy. That source notes: The TCR CDR3 was amplified in a first-round RT-PCR using the HTBI primer set.

The sample was peripheral blood mononuclear cells (PBMCs), taken at new diagnosis, from a patient treated with antithyroid drugs. This receptor was identified in a woman between 18 and 29 years old with Graves disease.

The CDR3 nucleotides are TGTGCCAGCAGCTTCCCGGGACAGGGAAACACCATATATTTT. It codes for CASSFPGQGNTIYF. The J gene is TRBJ1-3, the V gene TRBV12-3 or TRBV12-4; 7 bases are shared with TRBD1. This CDR3 comprises 14 residues. Trimming at V came to 6 bases and at J to 4 bases, leaving 6 bases not matched to a gene.